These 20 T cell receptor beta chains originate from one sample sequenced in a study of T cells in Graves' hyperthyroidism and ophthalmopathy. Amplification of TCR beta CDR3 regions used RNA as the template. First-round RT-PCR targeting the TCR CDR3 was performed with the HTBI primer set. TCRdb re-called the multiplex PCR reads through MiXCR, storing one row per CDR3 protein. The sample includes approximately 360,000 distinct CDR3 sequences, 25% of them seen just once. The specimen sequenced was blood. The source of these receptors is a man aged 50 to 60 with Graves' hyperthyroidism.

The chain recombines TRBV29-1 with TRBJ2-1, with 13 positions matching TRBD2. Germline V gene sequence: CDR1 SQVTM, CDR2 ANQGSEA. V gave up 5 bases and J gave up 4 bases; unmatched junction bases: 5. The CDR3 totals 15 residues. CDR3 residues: CSVRGTSGKYNEQFF. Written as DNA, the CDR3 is TGCAGCGTTAGGGGGACTAGCGGGAAATACAATGAGCAGTTCTTC.

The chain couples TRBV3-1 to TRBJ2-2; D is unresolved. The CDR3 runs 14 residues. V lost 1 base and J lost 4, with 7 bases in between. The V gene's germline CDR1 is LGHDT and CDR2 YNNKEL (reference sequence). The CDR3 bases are TGTGCCAGCAGCCAAGTGGGCCGCACCGGGGAGCTGTTTTTT. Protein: CASSQVGRTGELFF.

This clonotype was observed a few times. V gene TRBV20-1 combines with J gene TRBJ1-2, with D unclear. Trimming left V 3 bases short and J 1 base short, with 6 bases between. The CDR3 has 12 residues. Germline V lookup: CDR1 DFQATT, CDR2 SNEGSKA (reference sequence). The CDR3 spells CSASFLNYGYTF. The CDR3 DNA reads TGCAGTGCTAGTTTCCTTAACTATGGCTACACCTTC.

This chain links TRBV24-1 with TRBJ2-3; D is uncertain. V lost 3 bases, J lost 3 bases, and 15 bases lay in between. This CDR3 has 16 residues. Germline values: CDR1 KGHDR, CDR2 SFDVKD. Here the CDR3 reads CATSDPKRLPTDTQYF. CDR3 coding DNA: TGTGCCACCAGTGATCCCAAGAGGCTGCCAACAGATACGCAGTATTTT.

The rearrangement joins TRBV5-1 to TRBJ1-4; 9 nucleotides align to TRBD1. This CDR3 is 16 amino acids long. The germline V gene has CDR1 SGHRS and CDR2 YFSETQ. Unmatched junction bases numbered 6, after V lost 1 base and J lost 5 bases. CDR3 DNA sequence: TGCGCCAGCAGCTTGAACCGGGGGACAGGGAATGAAAAACTGTTTTTT. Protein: CASSLNRGTGNEKLFF.

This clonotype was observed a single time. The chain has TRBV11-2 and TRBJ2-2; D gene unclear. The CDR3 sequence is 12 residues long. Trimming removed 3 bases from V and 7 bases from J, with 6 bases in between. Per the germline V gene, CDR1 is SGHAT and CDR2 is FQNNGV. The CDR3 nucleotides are TGTGCCAGCAGCTTCGAGTTCGGGGAGCTGTTTTTT. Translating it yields CASSFEFGELFF. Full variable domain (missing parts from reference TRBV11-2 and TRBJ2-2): EAGVAQSPRYKIIEKRQSVAFWCNPISGHATLYWYQQILGQGPKLLIQFQNNGVVDDSQLPKDRFSAERLKGVDSTLKIQPAKLEDSAVYLCASSFEFGELFFGEGSRLTVL.

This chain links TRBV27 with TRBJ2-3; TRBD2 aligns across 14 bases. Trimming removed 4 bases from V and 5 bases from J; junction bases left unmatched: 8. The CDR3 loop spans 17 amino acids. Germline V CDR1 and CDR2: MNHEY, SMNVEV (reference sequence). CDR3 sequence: CASSSRLAGGGGDTQYF. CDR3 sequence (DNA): TGTGCCAGCAGTTCCAGACTAGCGGGAGGGGGTGGAGATACGCAGTATTTT.

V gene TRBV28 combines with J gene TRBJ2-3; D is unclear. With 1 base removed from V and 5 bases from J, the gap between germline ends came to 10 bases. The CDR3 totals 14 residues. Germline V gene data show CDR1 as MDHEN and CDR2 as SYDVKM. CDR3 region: CASSLSPLGDTQYF. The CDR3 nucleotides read TGTGCCAGCAGTTTATCCCCCCTAGGAGATACGCAGTATTTT.

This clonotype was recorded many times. CDR3 bases: TGCGCCAGCAGCTTGGCCTCGGGGCCAGATACGCAGTATTTT. Protein sequence: CASSLASGPDTQYF. The genes are TRBV5-1 and TRBJ2-3, with D perhaps given as TRBD1 or TRBD2 (5 bases each). The CDR3 is made up of 14 amino acids. V lost 0 bases and J lost 4, with 9 bases in between. The germline CDR1 and CDR2 sequences are SGHRS and YFSETQ.

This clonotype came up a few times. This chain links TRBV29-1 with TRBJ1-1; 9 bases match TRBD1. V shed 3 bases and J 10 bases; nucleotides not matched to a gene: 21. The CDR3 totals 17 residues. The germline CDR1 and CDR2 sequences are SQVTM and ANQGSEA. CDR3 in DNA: TGCAGCGTTGATAACCTTCTAGGACAGGGGAGACCTATCGGAGCTTTCTTT. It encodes CSVDNLLGQGRPIGAFF.

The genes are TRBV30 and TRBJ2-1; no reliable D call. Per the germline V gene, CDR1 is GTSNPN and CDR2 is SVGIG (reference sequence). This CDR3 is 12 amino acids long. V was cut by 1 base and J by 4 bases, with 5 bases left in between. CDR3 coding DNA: TGTGCCTGGAGTGGGAATTACAATGAGCAGTTCTTC. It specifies CAWSGNYNEQFF.

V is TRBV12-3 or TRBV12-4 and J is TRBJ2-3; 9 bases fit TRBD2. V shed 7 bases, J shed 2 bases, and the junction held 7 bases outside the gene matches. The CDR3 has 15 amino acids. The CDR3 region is CASTLTSGPTDTQYF. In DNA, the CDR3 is TGTGCCAGCACCCTGACTAGCGGCCCCACAGATACGCAGTATTTT.

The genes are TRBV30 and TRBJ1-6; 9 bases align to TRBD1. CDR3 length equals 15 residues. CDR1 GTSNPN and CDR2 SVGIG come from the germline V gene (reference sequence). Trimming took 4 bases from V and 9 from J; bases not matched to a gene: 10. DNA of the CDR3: TGTGCCTGGACCGTGGGGGGACAGGGCTTTTCACCCCTCCACTTT. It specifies CAWTVGGQGFSPLHF.

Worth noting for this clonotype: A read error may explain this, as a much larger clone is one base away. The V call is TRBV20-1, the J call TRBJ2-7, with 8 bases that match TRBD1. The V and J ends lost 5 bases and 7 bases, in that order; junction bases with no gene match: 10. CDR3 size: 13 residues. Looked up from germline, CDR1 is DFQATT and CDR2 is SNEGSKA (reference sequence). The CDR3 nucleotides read TGCAGTGCTGGCAAGCAGGGGGCGCGAGAGCAGTACTTC. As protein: CSAGKQGAREQYF.

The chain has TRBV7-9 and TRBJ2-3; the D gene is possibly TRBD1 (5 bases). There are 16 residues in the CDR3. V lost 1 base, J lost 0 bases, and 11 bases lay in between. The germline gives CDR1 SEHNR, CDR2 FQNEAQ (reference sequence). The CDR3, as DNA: TGTGCCAGCAGCTTAGTGAAGGGGCAGAGCACAGATACGCAGTATTTT. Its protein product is CASSLVKGQSTDTQYF.

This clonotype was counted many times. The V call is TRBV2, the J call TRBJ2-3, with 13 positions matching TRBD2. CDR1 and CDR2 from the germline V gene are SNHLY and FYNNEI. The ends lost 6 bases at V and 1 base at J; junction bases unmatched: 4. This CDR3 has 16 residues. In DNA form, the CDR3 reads TGTGCCAGCAGATGGACTAGCGGGAGTGGCACAGATACGCAGTATTTT. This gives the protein CASRWTSGSGTDTQYF.

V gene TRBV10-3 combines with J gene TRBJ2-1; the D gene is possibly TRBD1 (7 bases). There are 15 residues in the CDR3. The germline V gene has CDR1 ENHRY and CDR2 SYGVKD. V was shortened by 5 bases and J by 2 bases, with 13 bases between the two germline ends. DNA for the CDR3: TGTGCCATCAGTAGAGACAGGGAGGCCTACAATGAGCAGTTCTTC. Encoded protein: CAISRDREAYNEQFF.

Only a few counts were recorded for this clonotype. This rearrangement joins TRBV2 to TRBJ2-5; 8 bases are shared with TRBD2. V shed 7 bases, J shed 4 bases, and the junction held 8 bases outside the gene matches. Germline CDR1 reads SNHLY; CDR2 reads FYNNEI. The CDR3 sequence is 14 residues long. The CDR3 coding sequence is TGTGCCAGCAAGGAAGCGGGAGAAGTAGAGACCCAGTACTTC. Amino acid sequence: CASKEAGEVETQYF.

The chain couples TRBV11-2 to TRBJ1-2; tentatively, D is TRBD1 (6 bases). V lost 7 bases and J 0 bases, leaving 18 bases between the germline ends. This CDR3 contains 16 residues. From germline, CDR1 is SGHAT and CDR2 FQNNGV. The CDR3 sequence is CASTQNRVTSNYGYTF. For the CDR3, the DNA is TGTGCCAGCACCCAAAACAGGGTCACCTCTAACTATGGCTACACCTTC.

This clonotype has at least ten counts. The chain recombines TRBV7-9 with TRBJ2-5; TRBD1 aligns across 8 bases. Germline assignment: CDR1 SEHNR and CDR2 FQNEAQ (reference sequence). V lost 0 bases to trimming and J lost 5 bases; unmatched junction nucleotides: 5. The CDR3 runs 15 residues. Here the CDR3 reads CASSLASGGGETQYF. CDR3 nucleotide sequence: TGTGCCAGCAGCTTAGCATCAGGGGGCGGGGAGACCCAGTACTTC.